Each of the 2 T cell receptor beta chains below was sequenced from the same sample in a study of Ad26.COV2.S vaccination and SARS-CoV-2 variants. Method: immunoSEQ multiplex PCR; TCRdb's copy keeps in-frame clones and lacks some. In the table there are tens of thousands of clones, 82% of which are singletons. Sequences were derived from peripheral blood, sampled after recovery from COVID-19. The receptors come from a human donor who had recovered from COVID-19.

This clone was seen a handful of times. The V call is TRBV27, the J call TRBJ1-1, with 8 bases matching TRBD1. This CDR3 region has 15 residues. Trimming removed 2 bases from V and 4 bases from J; junction bases left unmatched: 6. Germline CDR1 and CDR2: MNHEY and SMNVEV (reference sequence). In nucleotides, the CDR3 is TGTGCCAGCAGTTTACTTAGGACAGGGTTCACTGAAGCTTTCTTT. The encoded protein is CASSLLRTGFTEAFF.

This chain connects TRBV11-3 to TRBJ2-7, with no clear D. Per the germline V gene, CDR1 is SGHNT and CDR2 is YENEEA. The CDR3 contains 13 residues. V lost 2 bases to trimming and J lost 4 bases, with 9 bases between them. The CDR3 nucleotides read TGTGCCAGCAGCTTACGGCCGGGTTACGAGCAGTACTTC. Translating it yields CASSLRPGYEQYF.